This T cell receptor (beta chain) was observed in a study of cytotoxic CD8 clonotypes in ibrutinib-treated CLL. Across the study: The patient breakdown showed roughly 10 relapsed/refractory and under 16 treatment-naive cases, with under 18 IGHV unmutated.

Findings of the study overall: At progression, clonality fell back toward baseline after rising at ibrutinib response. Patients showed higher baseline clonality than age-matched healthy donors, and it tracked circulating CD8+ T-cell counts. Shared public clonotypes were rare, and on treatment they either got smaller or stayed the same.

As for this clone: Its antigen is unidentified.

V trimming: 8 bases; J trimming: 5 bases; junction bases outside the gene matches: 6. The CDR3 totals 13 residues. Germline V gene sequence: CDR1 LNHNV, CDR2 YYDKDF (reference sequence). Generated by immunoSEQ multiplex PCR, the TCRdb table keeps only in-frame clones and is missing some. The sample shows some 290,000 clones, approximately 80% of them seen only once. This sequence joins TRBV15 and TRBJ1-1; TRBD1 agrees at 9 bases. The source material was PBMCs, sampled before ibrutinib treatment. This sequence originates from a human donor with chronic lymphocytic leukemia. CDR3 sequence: CATGQGWGTEAFF. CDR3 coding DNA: TGTGCCACCGGACAGGGGTGGGGTACTGAAGCTTTCTTT. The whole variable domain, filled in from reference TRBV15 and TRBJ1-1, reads DAMVIQNPRYQVTQFGKPVTLSCSQTLNHNVMYWYQQKSSQAPKLLFHYYDKDFNNEADTPDNFQSRRPNTSFCFLDIRSPGLGDTAMYLCATGQGWGTEAFFGQGTRLTVV.